These T cell receptor beta chains were read from a single sample in a study of long-term antiretroviral therapy in people with HIV. Generated by immunoSEQ multiplex PCR, the TCRdb table keeps only in-frame clones and is missing some. Seen here are about 32,000 clones, approximately 85% observed once, and the top ten hold 8% to 11%. This specimen was unsorted PBMCs, taken 2.2 years after starting antiretroviral therapy. These receptors were obtained from a man aged 18-30 years with HIV. The CDR3 runs from the conserved cysteine through the conserved F or W. Each record gives: D gene, J gene, V gene, clone size, CDR3 protein, CDR3 DNA. D genes are given only for firm matches. Clone size, where shown, is once, few, many, or a class for clones that have expanded.

NA,TRBJ1-5,TRBV4-2,NA,CASSQDQGHPKTQHF,TGTGCCAGCAGCCAGGATCAGGGACATCCTAAGACCCAGCATTTT
TRBD2,TRBJ2-5,TRBV5-4,NA,CASSLEAGGQDPQYF,TGTGCCAGCAGCTTGGAAGCGGGGGGGCAAGACCCCCAGTACTTC
NA,TRBJ1-2,TRBV2,NA,CASSETPGGEGYTF,TGTGCCAGCAGTGAAACGCCTGGAGGGGAGGGCTACACCTTC
TRBD2,TRBJ2-5,TRBV5-4,NA,CASSLISGGGASETQYF,TGTGCCAGCAGCTTGATAAGCGGGGGGGGAGCTTCAGAGACCCAGTACTTC
TRBD2,TRBJ2-7,TRBV5-6,NA,CASSAGLAGGYEQYF,TGTGCCAGCAGCGCGGGACTAGCGGGGGGCTACGAGCAGTACTTC
TRBD1,TRBJ1-2,TRBV19,NA,CASTGQGSGGYTF,TGTGCCAGTACCGGACAGGGGTCGGGCGGCTACACCTTC
NA,TRBJ1-1,TRBV23-1,NA,CASSPLDSSVTEAFF,TGCGCCAGCAGTCCGCTCGATAGTTCAGTGACTGAAGCTTTCTTT
NA,TRBJ2-1,TRBV29-1,NA,CSVEARANEQFF,TGCAGCGTTGAGGCTAGGGCCAATGAGCAGTTCTTC
TRBD1,TRBJ1-5,TRBV6-5,NA,CASSHPQGSQPQHF,TGTGCCAGCAGTCACCCACAGGGGTCTCAGCCCCAGCATTTT
NA,TRBJ1-5,TRBV10-3,NA,CAISESGSYSNQPQHF,TGTGCCATCAGTGAGTCGGGCAGCTATAGCAATCAGCCCCAGCATTTT
NA,TRBJ1-2,TRBV14,NA,CASSLRRGNYGYTF,TGTGCCAGCAGCCTGCGCAGGGGTAACTATGGCTACACCTTC
NA,TRBJ1-4,TRBV19,few,CASDNGASNEKLFF,TGTGCCAGTGATAATGGGGCATCCAATGAAAAACTGTTTTTT
TRBD1,TRBJ2-2,TRBV5-4,NA,CASSLGDSYTGELFF,TGTGCCAGCAGCTTGGGGGACAGCTATACCGGGGAGCTGTTTTTT
TRBD1,TRBJ1-2,TRBV10-3,NA,CAISAGTARYYGYTF,TGTGCCATCAGTGCAGGGACAGCACGCTACTATGGCTACACCTTC
NA,TRBJ1-2,TRBV4-1,few,CASSQDAEGYTF,TGCGCCAGCAGCCAAGACGCGGAAGGCTACACCTTC
NA,TRBJ1-2,TRBV19,once,CASSMRRTAGRNYTF,TGTGCCAGTAGTATGCGGCGGACGGCCGGTCGGAACTACACCTTC
TRBD1,TRBJ2-5,TRBV29-1,NA,CSVGTGAGETQYF,TGCAGCGTTGGGACAGGGGCTGGCGAGACCCAGTACTTC
NA,TRBJ2-7,TRBV2,NA,CASSKDGSSYEQYF,TGTGCCAGCAGTAAGGACGGTTCCTCCTACGAGCAGTACTTC